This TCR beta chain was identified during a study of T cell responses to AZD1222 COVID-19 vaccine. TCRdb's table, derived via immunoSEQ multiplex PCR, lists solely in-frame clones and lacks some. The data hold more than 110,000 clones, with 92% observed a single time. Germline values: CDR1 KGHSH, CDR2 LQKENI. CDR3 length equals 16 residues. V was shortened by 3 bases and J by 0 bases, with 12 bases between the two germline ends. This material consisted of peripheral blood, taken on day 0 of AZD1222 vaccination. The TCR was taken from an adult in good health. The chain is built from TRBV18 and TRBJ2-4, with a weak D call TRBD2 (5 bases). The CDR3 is CASSPGGLVAKNIQYF. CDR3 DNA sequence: TGTGCCAGCTCACCCGGAGGTTTAGTAGCCAAAAACATTCAGTACTTC.